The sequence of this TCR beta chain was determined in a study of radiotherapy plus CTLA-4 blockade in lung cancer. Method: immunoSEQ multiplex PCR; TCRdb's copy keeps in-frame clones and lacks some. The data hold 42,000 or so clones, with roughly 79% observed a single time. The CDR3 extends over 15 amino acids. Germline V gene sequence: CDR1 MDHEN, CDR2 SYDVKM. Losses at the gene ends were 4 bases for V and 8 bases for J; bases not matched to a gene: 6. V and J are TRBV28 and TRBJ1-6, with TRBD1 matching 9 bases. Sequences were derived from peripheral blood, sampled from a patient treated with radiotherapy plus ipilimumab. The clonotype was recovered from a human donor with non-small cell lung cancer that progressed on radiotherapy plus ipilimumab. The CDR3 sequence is CASSSTGTGYSPLHF. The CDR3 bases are TGTGCCAGCAGTTCTACCGGGACAGGGTATTCACCCCTCCACTTT.